This T cell receptor beta chain was recovered during a study of blood T cells in healthy people across ages. For the second PCR, which ran for about 6 to 11 cycles, a sample-barcoded 5' primer and a J-beta primer mix were used. Each TCR beta cDNA got a 12-nucleotide random molecular identifier. TCRdb passed the 5' RACE reads through MiXCR, listing each CDR3 protein once. This table holds 800,000 or so distinct CDR3 sequences, more than 35% found once. This clonotype was seen a single time. The study recruited healthy Caucasian donors from Russia who were aged about 6 to 95. V was trimmed by 5 bases and J by 1 base, leaving 11 bases between them. The germline CDR1 and CDR2 sequences are LGHNA and YNFKEQ. The CDR3 spans 15 residues.

This clonotype was obtained from a man at least 80 years old in good health. The sequenced material came from blood. The rearrangement joins TRBV4-2 to TRBJ2-2; a weak D match, TRBD2 (5 bases). This CDR3 reads CASSGRTRNTGELFF. The CDR3 DNA follows: TGTGCCAGCAGCGGCCGGACTCGGAACACCGGGGAGCTGTTTTTT.